This is a list of T cell receptor beta chains from one sample in a study of a mutant IDH1 vaccine in newly diagnosed glioma. For these receptors, no antigen is known. Generated by immunoSEQ multiplex PCR, the TCRdb table keeps only in-frame clones and is missing some. The sample shows approximately 66,000 clones, over 75% of them seen only once. The input for sequencing was PBMCs, taken from a glioma patient whose treatment included an IDH1 peptide vaccine. These receptors were taken from a man aged 18 to 30 with glioma. The CDR3 runs from the conserved cysteine through the conserved F or W. D genes are given only for firm matches. Size is stated for part of the rows, as once, few or many counts, or as a class when the clone is expanded.

j_call d_call cdr3_length v_call clone_size cdr3_nt cdr3_aa
TRBJ1-4 - 15 TRBV7-9 - TGTGCCAGCAGCTTAGGGGGGGGCACGAATGAAAAACTGTTTTTT CASSLGGGTNEKLFF
TRBJ2-5 - 14 TRBV2 - TGTGCCAGCAGTGGAGGGGGAGGTTGGGAGACCCAGTACTTC CASSGGGGWETQYF
TRBJ1-4 TRBD1 14 TRBV6-1 - TGTGCCAGCAGCTTAGACAGGGGTAGAGAAAAACTGTTTTTT CASSLDRGREKLFF
TRBJ2-7 - 13 TRBV7-3 - TGTGCCAGCAGCCGGGGGGCGGCCTACGAGCAGTACTTC CASSRGAAYEQYF
TRBJ1-2 - 14 TRBV9 - TGTGCCAGCAGCTCAGTTAGAGGGGCCTATGGCTACACCTTC CASSSVRGAYGYTF
TRBJ2-3 - 14 TRBV30 - TGTGCCTGGAGTAGTAGCGGACCCACAGATACGCAGTATTTT CAWSSSGPTDTQYF
TRBJ1-3 TRBD1 15 TRBV18 - TGTGCCAGCTCACCAACGGGACAGGGGACAAACACCATATATTTT CASSPTGQGTNTIYF
TRBJ1-1 - 15 TRBV19 - TGTGCCAGTAGTATAGAGCCGACCCTGAACACTGAAGCTTTCTTT CASSIEPTLNTEAFF
TRBJ1-5 - 14 TRBV9 - TGTGCCAGCAGCGTAGATTCGGAAGATCAGCCCCAGCATTTT CASSVDSEDQPQHF
TRBJ1-1 - 12 TRBV6-1 few TGTGCCAGCAGTTATGGGGACACTGAAGCTTTCTTT CASSYGDTEAFF
TRBJ2-7 - 15 TRBV9 - TGTGCCAGCAGCGTAGCTGGGGACTTAACCTACGAGCAGTACTTC CASSVAGDLTYEQYF
TRBJ1-1 TRBD1 15 TRBV6-6 once TGTGCCAGCAGATATCGAGGGGGCTGGGGCACTGAAGCTTTCTTT CASRYRGGWGTEAFF
TRBJ1-2 - 13 TRBV2 - TGTGCCAGCAATCGGGGCCTTAATACTGGCTACACCTTC CASNRGLNTGYTF
TRBJ2-7 TRBD1 12 TRBV18 - TGTGCCAGCTCACCAGACAGGGTAGGACCTTACTTC CASSPDRVGPYF
TRBJ2-7 - 11 TRBV2 - TGTGCCAGCAGGAGCTCCTACGAGCAGTACTTC CASRSSYEQYF
TRBJ1-1 - 15 TRBV5-1 - TGCGCCAGCAGCTTGGCGCGTGTAGGGGGTCCTGAAGCTTTCTTT CASSLARVGGPEAFF
TRBJ1-2 - 13 TRBV15 - TGTGCCACCAGCAGGGACACAGCCTATGGCTACACCTTC CATSRDTAYGYTF
TRBJ2-7 - 16 TRBV7-9 - TGTGCCAGCAGCTTAGTAAGCCTCGGGAGTTCCTACGAGCAGTACTTC CASSLVSLGSSYEQYF
TRBJ2-7 TRBD2 17 TRBV23-1 - TGCTCCCCCCGAGCTCACAGTACCGGGACTAGGCGTCGCGGGCAGTACTTC CSPRAHSTGTRRRGQYF
TRBJ2-2 - 14 TRBV4-3 once TGCGCCAGCAGCCGGGACCTAAACACCGGGGAGCTGTTTTTT CASSRDLNTGELFF
TRBJ2-2 TRBD2 15 TRBV2 - TGTGCCAGCAGTTGGACGCAGCGGGAGACCGGGGAGCTGTTTTTT CASSWTQRETGELFF
TRBJ1-1 TRBD1 13 TRBV9 medium-sized TGTGCCAGCAGCGCGGGACAGGACACTGAAGCTTTCTTT CASSAGQDTEAFF
TRBJ2-7 TRBD2 14 TRBV5-6 - TGTGCCAGCAGCTTGCTAGCGGGAGCCTCCGAGCAGTACTTC CASSLLAGASEQYF
TRBJ1-2 - 13 TRBV10-3 few TGTGCCATCAGTGGGACAGTTCCTTATGGCTACACCTTC CAISGTVPYGYTF
TRBJ2-2 - 14 TRBV7-3 - TGTGCCAGCGGGAGGAGCCTGAACACCGGGGAGCTGTTTTTT CASGRSLNTGELFF
TRBJ2-1 - 14 TRBV19 once TGTGCCAGTAGTGTGCGACAGGCCTACAATGAGCAGTTCTTC CASSVRQAYNEQFF
TRBJ1-2 - 13 TRBV2 - TGTGCCACCACTGGGGATCTAAACTATGGCTACACCTTC CATTGDLNYGYTF
TRBJ2-3 TRBD2 16 TRBV5-1 - TGCGCCAGCAGCTTACTAGCGGGTGCGGGCACAGATACGCAGTATTTT CASSLLAGAGTDTQYF
TRBJ1-1 - 14 TRBV5-1 - TGCGCCAGCAGTAGTCCACAGGGGAACACTGAAGCTTTCTTT CASSSPQGNTEAFF
TRBJ1-3 - 14 TRBV19 - TGTGCCAGTAGTGAACAGGCCTCTGGAAACACCATATATTTT CASSEQASGNTIYF
TRBJ2-3 TRBD1 15 TRBV10-3 once TGTGCCATCAGGGACAGGGGACTAAGCACAGATACGCAGTATTTT CAIRDRGLSTDTQYF
TRBJ2-2 - 12 TRBV11-2 few TGTGCCAGCAGCTTAGGGGTTAAGGAGCTGTTTTTT CASSLGVKELFF
TRBJ2-5 - 17 TRBV4-3 - TGCGCCAGCAGCCAAGATTATGTGGGGGAGACCCAAGAGACCCAGTACTTC CASSQDYVGETQETQYF
TRBJ2-7 - 13 TRBV7-9 - TGTGCCAGTCGGGCGGAGGTATCCTACGAGCAGTACTTC CASRAEVSYEQYF
TRBJ2-7 - 14 TRBV5-1 - TGCGCCAGCAGCTTGGGGGTCAGATTTGGCGAGCAGTACTTC CASSLGVRFGEQYF
TRBJ2-1 TRBD2 16 TRBV14 - TGTGCCAGCAGCCAAGATATGGCGGGAGGACGAGATGAGCAGTTCTTC CASSQDMAGGRDEQFF
TRBJ2-7 TRBD2 22 TRBV28 - TGTGCCAGCCGGCCTCGGGACTCGACGATCCTTCGAAGACTAGCGGGAGTGTACGAGCAGTACTTC CASRPRDSTILRRLAGVYEQYF
TRBJ2-5 - 13 TRBV18 - TGTGCCAGCTCACTGGACAGCCAAGAGACCCAGTACTTC CASSLDSQETQYF
TRBJ2-3 - 15 TRBV29-1 - TGCAGCGTTGATAGGGATTTAACTAGCACAGATACGCAGTATTTT CSVDRDLTSTDTQYF
TRBJ1-5 TRBD1 14 TRBV27 few TGTGCCAGCAGTGACAGGGGGATCAATCAGCCCCAGCATTTT CASSDRGINQPQHF
TRBJ2-1 TRBD2 16 TRBV7-3 - TGTGCCAGCAGCCGAGAGGGTAGCGGGGGCTACAATGAGCAGTTCTTC CASSREGSGGYNEQFF
TRBJ2-7 - 15 TRBV4-3 - TGCGCCAGCAGCCATAGGGGAGGCGGTAGCTACGAGCAGTACTTC CASSHRGGGSYEQYF
TRBJ2-3 - 14 TRBV5-6 - TGTGCCAGCAGCTTGTGGGTAAGCACAGATACGCAGTATTTT CASSLWVSTDTQYF
TRBJ2-1 - 13 TRBV7-9 - TGTGCCAGCAGAAACCTACTAGCCAATGAGCAGTTCTTC CASRNLLANEQFF
TRBJ1-1 TRBD1 15 TRBV6-1 - TGTGCCAGCCCTAAACAGGGGGCAATGAACACTGAAGCTTTCTTT CASPKQGAMNTEAFF
TRBJ2-3 TRBD2 16 TRBV29-1 - TGCAGCGTTGAACATGGGACTAGCGGAAGCACAGATACGCAGTATTTT CSVEHGTSGSTDTQYF